This paragraph reports one TCR beta chain. What antigen it recognizes has not been identified. Within one base of it there is no much larger clone, and no base qualities were kept. Library prep was done by the immunoSEQ multiplex PCR assay. For the multiplex PCR, a mixture combining 60 forward primers for TCR Vbeta segments and 13 reverse primers for TCR Jbeta segments was used. A multiplex PCR assay on genomic DNA amplified the CDR3 region of rearranged TCR beta genes. On the Illumina HiSeq System, the amplified TCR beta libraries were sequenced as 87-base-pair reads. The original pipeline was this. Across the 640 or so repertoires, a later analysis counted around 80 million unique TCR beta chains, roughly 11 million of which were shared by at least two donors. To remove PCR and sequencing errors, raw reads were error-corrected and collapsed into unique sequences using a nearest-neighbor algorithm that merged closely related sequences. To assign V, D and J gene segments, CDR3 sequences were aligned to IMGT reference sequences. For a sequence to be retained, a match of at least six nucleotides to both a V gene segment and a J gene segment was required. Rearrangements were called productive when the CDR3 lacked stop codons and stayed in frame with V and J; all others were non-productive. Following IMGT convention, CDR3 was defined as the stretch from the second conserved V-encoded cysteine to the conserved J-encoded phenylalanine. The earlier analysis of about 640 of the donors excluded any sequence lacking an unambiguous match to a single V gene segment. In an earlier analysis of more than 500 of the donors, a V segment was called functional when productive rearrangements were above 56.7%, and segregating when the standard deviation between donors exceeded 5%. A statistical classification framework was developed to diagnose cytomegalovirus status using the catalog of TCR beta chain sequences. In a later analysis, TCR nucleotide sequences were compared against IMGT/GENE-DB human TR gene sequences so that V and J genes could be assigned. A later analysis assigned CDR3 sequences and most-parsimonious VDJ recombination scenarios with the TCRdist pipeline. A later analysis defined each TCR beta chain by its CDR3 amino acid sequence plus V-gene family, and excluded reads lacking a unique V-gene family. In a later analysis, approximately 590 highly shared, low-generation-probability nucleotide sequences were removed to address suspected cross-contamination and a sequencing artifact. A later analysis calculated a clonal expansion index for each public chain from normalized within-repertoire ranks of inferred template counts. Generation probabilities in a later analysis came from a VDJ recombination model fitted to out-of-frame rearrangements, and those results were checked against IGoR. In a later analysis, hypergeometric tests were used to score TCR-TCR, TCR-HLA and TCR-CMV co-occurrence, with a repertoire-size bias correction applied to TCR pairs. To estimate false discovery rates, a later analysis permuted the HLA or CMV assignments 20 times. In a later analysis, co-occurring TCRs were grouped using DBSCAN, and TCRdist sequence similarity was added for clustering within HLA-allele-positive subsets. Repertoires with fewer than 30,000 or more than 120,000 public chains were left out of co-occurrence clustering, as were about five repertoires with anomalous nucleotide sharing. In TCRdb, the immuneACCESS table is reduced to in-frame sequences with V and J assigned. These tables do not hold every clone; where another copy was compared, an unresolved V gene accounts for under half, and the others remain unexplained. The DNA was the basis for D and trimming; V, J and clone size are from that table. The sample has about 120,000 clones on record, 75% to 90% of them singletons. Around 10% of the sample rests with the top ten.

In total, 666 healthy bone marrow donors made up the cohort. All cohort members were sampled while nominally healthy, although unrecorded immune exposures were likely present. The donor tested CMV seropositive and was one of the 289 seropositive cohort members. Every donor gave a peripheral blood sample, and the peripheral blood mononuclear cells from that sample were used for TCR beta sequencing. The Qiagen DNeasy Blood Extraction Kit was used to extract genomic DNA from the blood cell samples. The data were obtained in a study of cytomegalovirus exposure and HLA in healthy donors (TCRdb year 2017). Regarding the study in general: An earlier analysis of roughly 500 of the donors reported over 250 Gb of sequence data and around 110 million unique TCR beta sequences obtained from roughly 170 million T cells. The study profiled the T cell repertoires of 666 subjects by immunosequencing and related them to cytomegalovirus serostatus. The study aimed to test whether cataloging public T cell receptors could reveal signatures of past pathogen exposure. Among some 400 genotyped donors of the cohort, an average of approximately 240,000 unique TCR beta nucleotide sequences were sequenced per donor, roughly 20% of them non-productive. To predict cytomegalovirus infection status, the study brought together high-throughput TCR immunosequencing, statistical association of individual TCRs with disease status, and machine learning. Genome-wide SNP genotypes for about three fifths of the 666 donors were used in a later genetic analysis, which treated that subset as a discovery cohort. A later analysis re-examined previously published TCR beta repertoires from more than 650 donors and added high-resolution HLA genotyping to investigate patterns of TCR occurrence. Donor age, sex, ethnicity and CMV serostatus were collected together with the repertoire data. Of the approximately 400 genotyped donors, 65% to 90% fell in the genetic ancestry cluster associated with self-reported Caucasian donors. Because of strong linkage in the cohort, 4 to 6 DR-DQ haplotypes were treated as single units for association and clustering. Besides the first cohort of about 730 subjects, a separate validation cohort made up of 120 different subjects was used. The number of typed donors differed by locus: 629-630 for A, B, C, DRB1 and DQB1; about 520 for DQA1; around 580 for DPA1; and approximately 450 for DPB1. In the later analysis, no new phenotypic data were used to find candidate immune exposures; instead, reliance was placed on TCR beta sequences and their occurrence across donors. Every discovery cohort repertoire had been produced on one sequencing platform. HLA typing included class I and class II loci at four-digit resolution. To decide whether each TCR beta V gene segment behaved as functional or pseudogenic, an earlier analysis of some 600 of the donors relied on high-throughput TCR beta sequencing. An early release that covered some 640 HLA-typed donors contained approximately 300 gigabases of sequencing data and 80 million or so unique TCR sequences. What the work shows at the level of the full study, not this receptor alone: A later analysis found that HLA-associated TCR beta chains were more clonally expanded and had lower generation probabilities than equally common non-associated chains. The sequencing pipeline was judged likely to have produced a cluster of highly shared sequence variants as a technical artifact. A later analysis reported that several top co-occurrence clusters appeared linked to parvovirus B19, influenza, CMV and Epstein-Barr virus. For the cohort, immune exposure information was limited to CMV serostatus. The cohort was sequenced for TCR beta chains only, and without alpha or paired-chain data the features that could be detected were limited. Specific HLA alleles were associated with 16,951 TCR beta sequences at a false discovery rate of 0.05 in a later analysis. Three of the identified cytomegalovirus-associated TCR beta chains were confirmed in vitro to be specific for cytomegalovirus antigens. Compared with the roughly 670-donor mean, donors in an Asian-associated ancestry cluster had fewer N-insertions in productive TCRs, according to a later genetic analysis. Correlated functional status among segregating V segments might reflect linkage disequilibrium, but an unknown experimental factor could not be ruled out. A total of fewer than 200 TCR beta chains were listed by the study as associated with cytomegalovirus. According to a later analysis, most CMV-associated TCR beta chains appeared to be HLA-restricted, and the HLA associations seemed to be driven largely by CMV exposure. A later genetic analysis associated a missense DCLRE1C variant with V-gene and J-gene trimming of TCR beta chains, and an independent cohort replicated the association. The classifier was reported to diagnose cytomegalovirus status with high specificity and sensitivity in both the original and validation cohorts. The authors suggested that the approach could potentially be generalized to other disease states and immunological phenotypes. In a later analysis, TCR association rates were found to vary across HLA loci, with the most associated TCRs seen for DRB1 alleles and the fewest for HLA-C alleles. Some IMGT-functional V segments, including TRBV6-2 and TRBV6-3, could not be told apart with the 87-base-pair reads, so those segments were excluded. A further reported finding was that TCR beta sequences accurately predicted the HLA-A and HLA-B alleles for most subjects in the first cohort. In an earlier analysis of about 600 of the donors, most TCR beta V segments appeared in productive rearrangements about 87% or about 30% of the time, broadly matching IMGT annotations. When HLA alleles, especially DR and DQ, strongly co-occurred, TCR associations were difficult to assign to individual alleles. Approximately 16 rarely observed V segments, including chromosome 9 orphons, were excluded from the earlier analysis of several hundred of the donors because counts were too low. Roughly uniform sequencing depth across donors was assumed in presence/absence analyses, although this assumption may not hold. Most TCR sequences were seen in very few donors, while some public TCRs were found in many individuals. Because HLA typing was unavailable for some donors at each locus, only the typed subset was used in association tests.

Clipping removes 1 base from V and 8 bases from J, with 16 as the unmatched junction base count. The CDR3, from cysteine to phenylalanine, totals 17 residues. Of the read, only the CDR3 DNA is kept; its 51 bases are in frame from base 1. Sequences LGHNA (CDR1) and YNFKEQ (CDR2) are obtained from the germline V gene. Sequenced input: PBMCs. The chain is encoded by TRBV4-2 joined to TRBJ1-1; 7 central nucleotides agree with TRBD1. The source of this sequence is a man between 25 and 39 years old in good health and CMV-seropositive. The DNA sequence is as follows: TGTGCCAGCAGCCAAGCAGGGGGAAACAGATTGAACTTCGAAGCTTTCTTT. Translated, this is CASSQAGGNRLNFEAFF.